This entry is about one TCR beta chain. Germline lookup yields CDR1 MNHEY and CDR2 SVGAGI. The germline V and J ends were trimmed by 2 bases and 0 bases, with 8 bases remaining between them. The CDR3 consists of 15 residues. This sample is drawn from a study of T-cell reconstitution after alpha-beta-depleted transplantation in children. Unique molecular identifiers were incorporated into the prepared TCRbeta library. TCRdb reanalysed the PCR reads using MiXCR and keeps one entry per CDR3 protein. There are some 500,000 distinct CDR3 sequences in the sample; around 16% occur only once, and around 3.3% lies in the top ten.

This receptor was obtained from a human donor who donated a stem cell graft to a child with acute lymphoblastic leukemia. The chain links TRBV6-5 to TRBJ1-5; D remains ambiguous. This specimen was PBMCs from the stem cell graft donor, taken from the stem cell graft. The CDR3 reads CASSYGINSNQPQHF. The CDR3 coding sequence is TGTGCCAGCAGTTACGGCATTAATAGCAATCAGCCCCAGCATTTT.